The entry below gives a single TCR beta chain sequence along with its context. The data were produced by immunoSEQ multiplex PCR, yet TCRdb's version contains in-frame clones alone and is incomplete. The sample shows under 50,000 clones, roughly 79% of them seen only once. This specimen comes from a study of pediatric ulcerative colitis. During colonoscopy, one to two rectal pinch biopsies were collected. The V end was cut by 8 bases, the J end by 5 bases, with 13 bases between. Looked up from germline, CDR1 is SGHTA and CDR2 is FQGNSA. The CDR3 length is 13 residues. The sample taken for sequencing was gut tissue. The chain links TRBV7-2 to TRBJ2-1; no firm D call. The sequence came from a girl between 5 and 17 years old with moderate ulcerative colitis. For the CDR3, the DNA is TGTGCCAGCGGCCCAACAAGAGACAATGAGCAGTTCTTC. This gives the protein CASGPTRDNEQFF.